These 26 T cell receptor beta chains share one sample of origin, sequenced in a study of shared clonotypes between healthy human individuals. The protocol was immunoSEQ multiplex PCR, while the TCRdb copy is restricted to in-frame clones and leaves out a portion. Here the sample spans under 350,000 clones, more than 75% being singletons. The specimen sequenced was memory CD8+ T cells sorted from blood. Subset noted: CD45RO+ cells pooled with CCR7-negative TemRA cells. Every receptor here comes from a man between 18 and 35 years old in good health.

The gene calls are TRBV29-1 and TRBJ2-7, with a possible D match to TRBD2 (5 bases). Germline values: CDR1 SQVTM, CDR2 ANQGSEA. This CDR3 has 12 residues. V lost 0 bases and J 7 bases, leaving 10 bases between the germline ends. CDR3 sequence reads: CSVEDPTREQYF. Here the CDR3 DNA reads TGCAGCGTTGAAGATCCTACTAGAGAGCAGTACTTC.

V gene TRBV12-1 combines with J gene TRBJ2-5; the table assigns TRBD2, which was not confirmed against the DNA. TRBV12-1 is a pseudogene locus. The CDR3 sequence is 12 residues long. DNA for the CDR3: TGTGCCAGCGGAAAGGGACTTGAGACCCAGTACTTC. Amino acids: CASGKGLETQYF.

The chain combines TRBV2 with TRBJ2-7; 9 bases line up with TRBD2. CDR1 SNHLY and CDR2 FYNNEI come from the germline V gene. V shed 3 bases, J shed 2 bases, and the junction held 11 bases outside the gene matches. This CDR3 contains 17 residues. CDR3 in DNA: TGTGCCAGCAGTGAGTATGGCCTAGCGGGAACCGCCTACGAGCAGTACTTC. Its protein is CASSEYGLAGTAYEQYF.

The chain uses TRBV4-1 and TRBJ2-1; 9 positions match TRBD2. CDR3 length: 17 residues. Germline values: CDR1 MGHRA, CDR2 YSYEKL. The junction had 8 bases not matched to a gene; V was cut back by 1 base and J by 4 bases. The CDR3 protein is CASSQVLTSGSYNEQFF. The CDR3, as DNA: TGCGCCAGCAGCCAAGTCCTTACTAGCGGGTCTTACAATGAGCAGTTCTTC.

The chain carries TRBV6-5 and TRBJ1-2; D remains unclear. CDR3 length: 13 amino acids. Trimming removed 6 bases at V and 5 bases at J, with 13 bases between. The germline CDR1 and CDR2 sequences are MNHEY and SVGAGI. The CDR3, as DNA: TGTGCCAGCAGCCCCCACGTGGGGTATGGCTACACCTTC. The encoded protein is CASSPHVGYGYTF.

Of note for this clone: This specimen includes other DNA sequences encoding the same CDR3. The rearrangement uses TRBV5-4 and TRBJ2-7; D might be TRBD1 (5 bases). CDR1 is SGHNT, CDR2 YYREEE, per germline (reference sequence). The CDR3 covers 14 residues. Trimming shortened V by 0 bases and J by 0 bases, and 7 bases separated the two germline ends. The CDR3 loop is CASSLDRSSYEQYF. The CDR3 region has the DNA TGTGCCAGCAGCTTGGACAGGAGCTCCTACGAGCAGTACTTC. The full variable domain, in which reference TRBV5-4 and TRBJ2-7 provide the parts outside the CDR3, is ETGVTQSPTHLIKTRGQQVTLRCSSQSGHNTVSWYQQALGQGPQFIFQYYREEENGRGNFPPRFSGLQFPNYSSELNVNALELDDSALYLCASSLDRSSYEQYFGPGTRLTVT.

The gene calls are TRBV30 and TRBJ2-5, with a weak D call TRBD1 (5 bases). Per the germline V gene, CDR1 is GTSNPN and CDR2 is SVGIG (reference sequence). The CDR3 loop spans 13 amino acids. Between the trimmed V and J ends, which lost 4 bases and 1 base, there was a span of 10 bases. The CDR3 loop reads CAWKGRIQETQYF. The CDR3 bases are TGTGCCTGGAAGGGGCGGATCCAAGAGACCCAGTACTTC.

The CDR3, as DNA: TGCGCCAGCAGCTGGCGAGGTAGGACAGCGAACACTGAAGCTTTCTTT. This sequence encodes CASSWRGRTANTEAFF. The V gene is TRBV5-1, the J gene TRBJ1-1; D is perhaps TRBD1 (6 bases). The CDR3 is 16 amino acids. Deletions cut 3 bases from V and 1 base from J, with 16 bases between. Germline CDR1 SGHRS, CDR2 YFSETQ. Full variable domain (rest looked up from reference TRBV5-1 and TRBJ1-1): KAGVTQTPRYLIKTRGQQVTLSCSPISGHRSVSWYQQTPGQGLQFLFEYFSETQRNKGNFPGRFSGRQFSNSRSEMNVSTLELGDSALYLCASSWRGRTANTEAFFGQGTRLTVV.

The chain has TRBV4-2 and TRBJ2-1; 7 positions match TRBD1. V trimming: 1 base; J trimming: 1 base; junction bases outside the gene matches: 7. Germline assignment: CDR1 LGHNA and CDR2 YNFKEQ. This CDR3 is built from 17 residues. CDR3 sequence (DNA): TGTGCCAGCAGCCAAGGGATAGGGGGCGATTCCTACAATGAGCAGTTCTTC. Its translation is CASSQGIGGDSYNEQFF.

This rearrangement joins TRBV27 to TRBJ2-2; D is undetermined. The CDR3 has 11 amino acids. The germline V gene encodes CDR1 MNHEY and CDR2 SMNVEV (reference sequence). V lost 6 bases and J lost 2, with 1 base in between. The CDR3 coding sequence is TGTGCCAGCAGAAACACCGGGGAGCTGTTTTTT. Translating gives CASRNTGELFF.

The chain couples TRBV9 to TRBJ1-6, with D unresolved. Germline loops: CDR1 SGDLS, CDR2 YYNGEE. The CDR3 runs to 20 residues. V was pared by 2 bases and J by 0 bases, with 21 bases between. CDR3 protein: CASSVGDGLTESSYNSPLHF. For the CDR3, the DNA is TGTGCCAGCAGCGTCGGCGATGGACTCACCGAGAGCTCCTATAATTCACCCCTCCACTTT.

The CDR3 sequence is CASSQEPGFGNQPQHF. Here the CDR3 DNA reads TGCGCCAGCAGCCAAGAACCCGGGTTCGGCAATCAGCCCCAGCATTTT. This rearrangement joins TRBV4-1 to TRBJ1-5, with unresolved D. From germline, CDR1 is MGHRA and CDR2 YSYEKL. V was clipped by 0 bases and J by 2 bases, with 11 bases between them. This CDR3 comprises 16 residues.

The rearrangement links TRBV4-3 to TRBJ2-7; perhaps TRBD2 as D (5 bases). The germline gives CDR1 LGHNA, CDR2 YSLEER. V was trimmed by 0 bases and J by 2 bases, leaving 23 bases between them. There are 19 residues in the CDR3. This chain's CDR3 is CASSQDIQETGILAYEQYF. CDR3 coding DNA: TGCGCCAGCAGCCAAGATATACAAGAAACCGGGATTTTAGCCTACGAGCAGTACTTC.

The V call is TRBV13, the J call TRBJ2-1; 7 positions match TRBD2. This CDR3 comprises 16 residues. V was pared by 4 bases and J by 2 bases, with 8 bases of the junction left unmatched. Germline V gene sequence: CDR1 PRHDT, CDR2 FYEKMQ (reference sequence). The CDR3 region has the DNA TGTGCCAGCAGCTCCTCCCTGGCGGGGGCCTACAATGAGCAGTTCTTC. Encoded protein: CASSSSLAGAYNEQFF.

The chain has TRBV28 and TRBJ1-2, with D unclear. Per germline, CDR1 MDHEN and CDR2 SYDVKM. The CDR3 sequence is 11 residues long. The V end was cut by 4 bases, the J end by 4 bases, with 4 bases between. This chain's CDR3 is CASSSPYGYTF. The CDR3 DNA reads TGTGCCAGCAGTTCACCCTATGGCTACACCTTC.

V gene TRBV27 combines with J gene TRBJ2-7; D gene unclear. The CDR3 runs 15 residues. V was shortened by 0 bases and J by 0 bases, with 9 bases between the two germline ends. Germline V lookup: CDR1 MNHEY, CDR2 SMNVEV (reference sequence). The CDR3 protein is CASSLSRWGSYEQYF. CDR3 nucleotides: TGTGCCAGCAGTTTATCCCGGTGGGGCTCCTACGAGCAGTACTTC.

This clone appeared once. This same CDR3 is encoded by further DNA sequences in the sample. This chain uses TRBV7-8 with TRBJ2-5; weak D call: TRBD1 (5 bases). CDR1 is SGHVS and CDR2 is FQNEAQ in the germline V gene. The CDR3 consists of 13 residues. V was pared by 1 base and J by 2 bases, with 5 bases between. CDR3 sequence: CASSLDRQETQYF. Written as DNA, the CDR3 is TGTGCCAGCAGCTTAGACAGGCAAGAGACCCAGTACTTC.

The chain carries TRBV6-6 and TRBJ1-1; the match to TRBD1 covers 7 bases. Looked up from germline, CDR1 is MNHNY and CDR2 is SVGAGI (reference sequence). This CDR3 is built from 13 residues. Trimming took 6 bases from V and 7 from J; bases not matched to a gene: 8. The CDR3 coding sequence is TGTGCCAGCAGGCCCTGGACAGGCCTTGAAGCTTTCTTT. Its translation: CASRPWTGLEAFF.

V gene TRBV9 combines with J gene TRBJ2-5; 11 bases fit TRBD2. Germline trimming cut 1 base from V and 5 bases from J; bases unmatched to any gene: 4. The germline CDR1 and CDR2 sequences are SGDLS and YYNGEE. This CDR3 is 15 amino acids long. CDR3 in DNA: TGTGCCAGCAGCGTAACTAGCGGGGGCGGCGAGACCCAGTACTTC. This translates into CASSVTSGGGETQYF.

This chain uses TRBV27 with TRBJ2-3; 13 bases agree with TRBD2. The CDR3 sequence is 15 residues long. V gave up 8 bases and J gave up 6 bases; unmatched junction bases: 8. Germline CDR1 reads MNHEY; CDR2 reads SMNVEV (reference sequence). CDR3 sequence: CASRRTSGGIDTQYF. CDR3 nucleotide sequence: TGTGCCAGCCGCAGGACTAGCGGGGGAATCGATACGCAGTATTTT.

The chain carries TRBV5-1 and TRBJ1-4; D gene uncertain. Trimming stripped 3 bases from V and 3 bases from J, with 9 bases between. CDR3 length equals 14 residues. Germline loops: CDR1 SGHRS, CDR2 YFSETQ. The CDR3 DNA is TGCGCCAGCAGCTGGGCGAAACCTAATGAAAAACTGTTTTTT. Its protein is CASSWAKPNEKLFF. Based on the CDR3 plus reference TRBV5-1 and TRBJ1-4, the full variable domain is KAGVTQTPRYLIKTRGQQVTLSCSPISGHRSVSWYQQTPGQGLQFLFEYFSETQRNKGNFPGRFSGRQFSNSRSEMNVSTLELGDSALYLCASSWAKPNEKLFFGSGTQLSVL.

The chain uses TRBV14 and TRBJ2-3, with 9 positions matching TRBD2. This CDR3 comprises 14 residues. After removal of 4 bases from V and 4 bases from J, the junction contained 3 bases not matched to a gene. Germline V gene sequence: CDR1 SGHDN, CDR2 FVKESK. The CDR3 DNA reads as TGTGCCAGCAGCCTAGCGGGAGACCCAGATACGCAGTATTTT. Translation gives CASSLAGDPDTQYF.

The chain recombines TRBV11-2 with TRBJ2-5, with a weak D call TRBD1 (6 bases). The length of the CDR3 is 14 residues. Trimming removed 2 bases at V and 3 bases at J, with 10 bases between. Per germline, CDR1 SGHAT and CDR2 FQNNGV. This CDR3 is CASSLTGSKETQYF. The CDR3 DNA reads as TGTGCCAGCAGCTTAACAGGGTCTAAAGAGACCCAGTACTTC.

The chain recombines TRBV10-2 with TRBJ2-3, with TRBD2 as a possible D gene (6 bases). This CDR3 region has 14 residues. Germline V lookup: CDR1 WSHSY, CDR2 SAAADI. V gave up 5 bases and J gave up 6 bases, with 15 bases separating them. In DNA, the CDR3 is TGCGCCAGCAGTCCCAGGGAGGAACAGGATACGCAGTATTTT. Amino acids: CASSPREEQDTQYF.

The J gene is TRBJ2-2, the V gene TRBV6-4; a weak D match, TRBD1 (6 bases). The CDR3 runs 13 residues. V lost 5 bases and J 5 bases, leaving 9 bases between the germline ends. Germline V CDR1 and CDR2: MRHNA, SNTAGT. The chain's CDR3 is CASSPGVTGELFF. CDR3 nucleotides: TGTGCCAGCAGTCCAGGGGTTACCGGGGAGCTGTTTTTT.

The CDR3 sequence is CASSLREPYEQYF. CDR3 sequence (DNA): TGCGCCAGCAGCTTGCGGGAACCCTACGAGCAGTACTTC. The chain uses TRBV5-1 and TRBJ2-7; maybe TRBD2 (5 bases). V lost 1 base, J lost 2 bases, and 7 bases lay in between. The germline CDR1 and CDR2 sequences are SGHRS and YFSETQ. The CDR3 spans 13 residues.